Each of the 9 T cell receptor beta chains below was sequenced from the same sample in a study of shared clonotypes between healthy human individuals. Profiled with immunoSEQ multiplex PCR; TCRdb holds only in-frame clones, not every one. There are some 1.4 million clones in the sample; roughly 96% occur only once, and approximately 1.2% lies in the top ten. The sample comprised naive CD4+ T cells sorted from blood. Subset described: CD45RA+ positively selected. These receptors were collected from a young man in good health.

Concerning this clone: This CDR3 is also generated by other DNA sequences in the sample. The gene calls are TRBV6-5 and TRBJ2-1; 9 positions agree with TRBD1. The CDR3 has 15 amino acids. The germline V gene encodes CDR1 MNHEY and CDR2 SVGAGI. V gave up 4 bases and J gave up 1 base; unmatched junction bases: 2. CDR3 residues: CASSSTGGSYNEQFF. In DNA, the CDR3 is TGTGCCAGCAGTTCGACAGGGGGTTCCTACAATGAGCAGTTCTTC.

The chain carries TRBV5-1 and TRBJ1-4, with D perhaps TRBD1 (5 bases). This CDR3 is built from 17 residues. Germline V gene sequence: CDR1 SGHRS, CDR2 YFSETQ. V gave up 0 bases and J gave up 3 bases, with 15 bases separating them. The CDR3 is CASSLGGPGPANEKLFF. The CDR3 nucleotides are TGCGCCAGCAGCTTGGGGGGACCAGGACCGGCTAATGAAAAACTGTTTTTT.

The CDR3 reads CASSVTSSSNEQFF. For the CDR3, the DNA is TGTGCCAGTTCTGTCACTAGCAGTAGCAATGAGCAGTTCTTC. The rearrangement uses TRBV9 and TRBJ2-1; weak D call: TRBD2 (6 bases). Trimming pared 8 bases from V and 6 bases from J, leaving 18 bases between. Germline-derived CDR1 and CDR2 are SGDLS and YYNGEE. The CDR3 has 14 residues.

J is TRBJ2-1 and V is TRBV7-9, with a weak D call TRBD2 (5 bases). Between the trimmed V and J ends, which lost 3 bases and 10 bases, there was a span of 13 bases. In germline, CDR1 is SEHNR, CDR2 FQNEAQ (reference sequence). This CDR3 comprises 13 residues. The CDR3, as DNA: TGTGCCAGCAGCTTGATGGGAGTCGGGGAGCAGTTCTTC. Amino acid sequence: CASSLMGVGEQFF.

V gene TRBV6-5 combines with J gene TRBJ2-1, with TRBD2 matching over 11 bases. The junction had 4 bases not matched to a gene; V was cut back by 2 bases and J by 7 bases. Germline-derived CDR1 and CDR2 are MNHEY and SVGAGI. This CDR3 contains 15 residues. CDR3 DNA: TGTGCCAGCAGTTACCGACTAGCGGGGATAAATGAGCAGTTCTTC. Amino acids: CASSYRLAGINEQFF.

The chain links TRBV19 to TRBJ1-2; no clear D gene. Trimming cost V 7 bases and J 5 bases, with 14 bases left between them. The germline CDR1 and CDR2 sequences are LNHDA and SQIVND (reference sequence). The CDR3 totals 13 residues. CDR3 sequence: CASNGKRGYGYTF. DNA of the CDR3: TGTGCCAGTAACGGCAAACGAGGGTATGGCTACACCTTC.

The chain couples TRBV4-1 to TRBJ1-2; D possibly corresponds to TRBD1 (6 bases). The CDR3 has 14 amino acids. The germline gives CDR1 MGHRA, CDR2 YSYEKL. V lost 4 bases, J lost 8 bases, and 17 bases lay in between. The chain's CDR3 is CASSLIPQGGGYTF. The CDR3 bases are TGCGCCAGCAGCCTCATCCCACAGGGAGGAGGCTACACCTTC.

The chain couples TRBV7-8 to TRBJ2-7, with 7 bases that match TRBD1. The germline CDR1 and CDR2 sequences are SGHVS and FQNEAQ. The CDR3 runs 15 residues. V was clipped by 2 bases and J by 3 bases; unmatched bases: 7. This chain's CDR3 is CASSLTERQGYEQYF. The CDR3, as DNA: TGTGCCAGCAGCTTAACTGAGCGACAGGGCTACGAGCAGTACTTC. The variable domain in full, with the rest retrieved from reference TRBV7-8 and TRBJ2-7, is GAGVSQSPRYKVAKRGQDVALRCDPISGHVSLFWYQQALGQGPEFLTYFQNEAQLDKSGLPSDRFFAERPEGSVSTLKIQRTQQEDSAVYLCASSLTERQGYEQYFGPGTRLTVT.

The CDR3 protein is CASSLLDRGNPYEQYF. The CDR3 DNA is TGTGCCAGCAGCTTGTTGGACAGGGGAAACCCCTACGAGCAGTACTTC. The genes are TRBV5-6 and TRBJ2-7, with 9 bases aligning to TRBD1. V trimming: 1 base; J trimming: 2 bases; junction bases outside the gene matches: 7. Per the germline V gene, CDR1 is SGHDT and CDR2 is YYEEEE. This CDR3 has 16 amino acids.